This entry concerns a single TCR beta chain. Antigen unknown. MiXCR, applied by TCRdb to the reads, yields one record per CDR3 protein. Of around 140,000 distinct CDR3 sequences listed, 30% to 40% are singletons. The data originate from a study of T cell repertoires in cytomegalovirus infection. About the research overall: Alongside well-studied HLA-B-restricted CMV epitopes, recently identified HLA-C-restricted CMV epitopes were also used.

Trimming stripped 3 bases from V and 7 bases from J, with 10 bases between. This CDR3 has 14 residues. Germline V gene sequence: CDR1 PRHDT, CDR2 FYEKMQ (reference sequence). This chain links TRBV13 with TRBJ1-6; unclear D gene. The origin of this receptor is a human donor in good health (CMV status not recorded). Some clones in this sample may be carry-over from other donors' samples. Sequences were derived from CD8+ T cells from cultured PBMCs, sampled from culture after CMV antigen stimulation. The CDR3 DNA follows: TGTGCCAGCAGCTTCCGGACGGCAAATTCACCCCTCCACTTT. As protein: CASSFRTANSPLHF.